This is a list of T cell receptor beta chains from one sample in a study of blood T cell repertoires in COVID-19. Method: immunoSEQ multiplex PCR; TCRdb's copy keeps in-frame clones and lacks some. The repertoire includes around 58,000 clones, 83% of them detected once, and approximately 5% sits in the top ten. The source material was peripheral blood. The receptors derive from a human donor in a cohort sampled during active COVID-19. The CDR3 runs from the conserved cysteine through the conserved F or W. A D gene is named only where the DNA matches it firmly. Size values are once, few and many counts, or a class for expanded clones, and some rows have none.

>-|TRBV11-2|-|TRBJ2-3
CASIRTVGGATDTQYF
TGTGCCAGCATCAGGACGGTGGGGGGGGCCACAGATACGCAGTATTTT
>-|TRBV7-2|-|TRBJ2-2
CASSLRGVPGAGELFF
TGTGCCAGCAGCTTAAGGGGCGTCCCGGGGGCCGGGGAGCTGTTTTTT
>-|TRBV11-2|TRBD2|TRBJ2-5
CASAPARGATQETQYF
TGTGCCAGCGCCCCAGCGCGGGGGGCTACTCAAGAGACCCAGTACTTC
>-|TRBV28|-|TRBJ1-6
CASRRSTNGGSPLHF
TGTGCCAGCAGACGATCGACAAATGGAGGATCACCCCTCCACTTT
>-|TRBV5-1|TRBD2|TRBJ2-2
CASSPGGRAGLTGELFF
TGCGCCAGCAGCCCGGGGGGGAGGGCAGGCCTCACCGGGGAGCTGTTTTTT
>-|TRBV4-3|TRBD1|TRBJ2-7
CASSHGQGGYEQYF
TGCGCCAGCAGCCACGGACAGGGGGGCTACGAGCAGTACTTC
>-|TRBV28|-|TRBJ1-5
CASSNRFGFPLINQPQHF
TGTGCCAGCAGTAACAGGTTTGGGTTCCCTTTGATCAATCAGCCCCAGCATTTT
>-|TRBV6-6|TRBD2|TRBJ2-1
CASIGGGARDEQFF
TGTGCCAGCATCGGCGGGGGGGCCAGGGATGAGCAGTTCTTC
>-|TRBV12-2|-|TRBJ1-1
CASPHNPGSNTEAFF
TGTGCAAGTCCCCATAACCCGGGTTCGAACACTGAAGCTTTCTTT
>-|TRBV28|-|TRBJ1-1
CASSSPGQMNTEAFF
TGTGCCAGCAGTTCCCCCGGACAGATGAACACTGAAGCTTTCTTT
>-|TRBV20-1|-|TRBJ1-6
CSASVRGTSYNSPLHF
TGCAGTGCTAGTGTTCGGGGAACCTCCTATAATTCACCCCTCCACTTT
>-|TRBV7-3|-|TRBJ1-1
CASSTRQTGEAFF
TGTGCCAGCAGCACTCGGCAGACAGGCGAAGCTTTCTTT
>-|TRBV6-6|-|TRBJ2-5
CASSYQSRGVVQYF
TGTGCCAGCAGTTACCAGTCGCGCGGGGTCGTCCAGTACTTC
>once|TRBV5-6|-|TRBJ2-3
CASSPFRTDTQYF
TGTGCCAGCAGCCCATTTCGCACAGATACGCAGTATTTT
>few|TRBV28|-|TRBJ2-4
CASSGRRGKNIQYF
TGTGCCAGCAGTGGACGAAGGGGTAAAAACATTCAGTACTTC
>once|TRBV29-1|-|TRBJ1-3
CSGAAGGGPSGNTIYF
TGCAGCGGTGCCGCGGGGGGTGGGCCATCTGGAAACACCATATATTTT
>-|TRBV6-5|TRBD1|TRBJ1-3
CASSRGQGAGNTIYF
TGTGCCAGCAGCCGGGGACAGGGGGCTGGAAACACCATATATTTT
>-|TRBV7-2|TRBD1|TRBJ2-5
CASSWDRGRQETQYF
TGTGCCAGCAGCTGGGACAGGGGGCGCCAAGAGACCCAGTACTTC